This T cell receptor (beta chain) stems from a study of CD8 T cells in Susac syndrome. The study's findings and limits: Regarding the TCR sequencing and HLA analysis, the study admitted that a relatively small number of individuals were involved.

About 0.5 to 1 ug RNA was reverse transcribed with random hexamers. Via MiXCR, TCRdb re-called the immunoSEQ multiplex PCR reads, giving one row per CDR3 protein. The sample shows fewer than 80,000 distinct CDR3 sequences, approximately 94% of them seen only once. Trimming stripped 11 bases from V and 6 bases from J, with 11 bases between. The CDR3 spans 11 residues. The germline CDR1 and CDR2 sequences are LNHDA and SQIVND (reference sequence). About this clonotype itself: Its antigen is undetermined.

The chain has TRBV19 and TRBJ2-4; no definite D call. Specimen: CD8+ T cells from PBMCs. The sequence came from a human donor with multiple sclerosis. This CDR3 is CAPTPLNIQYF. CDR3 bases: TGTGCCCCCACCCCTCTAAACATTCAGTACTTC.